This T cell receptor beta chain comes out of a study of T cell changes during pregnancy in multiple sclerosis. Libraries were prepared by immunoSEQ multiplex PCR; TCRdb keeps only in-frame clonotypes and omits some of them. The sample has approximately 69,000 clones; more than 80% are singletons. V was pared by 5 bases and J by 6 bases, with 13 bases between. The CDR3 has 13 residues. CDR1 is MNHEY, CDR2 SVGAGI, per germline. The chain recombines TRBV6-5 with TRBJ1-2; a weak D match, TRBD1 (6 bases). The sample here was peripheral blood, taken in the second trimester of pregnancy. The TCR was taken from a female donor in good health, enrolled as a control in a pregnancy study. This CDR3 is CASSPSYRDGYTF. CDR3 DNA: TGTGCCAGCAGTCCCTCATACAGGGATGGCTACACCTTC.